The source of this T cell receptor (beta chain) is a study of T-cell reconstitution after alpha-beta-depleted transplantation in children. This clonotype was counted only a few times. CDR1 is ENHRY, CDR2 SYGVKD, per germline. V lost 4 bases and J 13 bases, leaving 14 bases between the germline ends. The CDR3 has 12 amino acids. Preparation of the TCRbeta library was carried out with unique molecular identifiers. Via MiXCR, TCRdb re-called the PCR reads, giving one row per CDR3 protein. This table has about 590,000 distinct CDR3 sequences, roughly 13% appearing once. This specimen consisted of PBMCs, mostly from graft donor cells, obtained 360 days after TCRalphabeta/CD19-depleted stem cell transplant. This rearrangement joins TRBV10-3 to TRBJ2-1; no reliable D call. This TCR was sampled from a male patient aged 10 to 17 who had a stem cell transplant for acute myeloid leukemia, so the T cells may come from the graft donor. The CDR3 DNA reads as TGTGCCATCAGTGCCACGGGCACTACCCAGTTCTTC. As protein: CAISATGTTQFF.